The 29 T cell receptor beta chains presented below share a single source sample, sequenced in a study of T cell responses to AZD1222 COVID-19 vaccine. The protocol was immunoSEQ multiplex PCR, while the TCRdb copy is restricted to in-frame clones and leaves out a portion. The sample gives fewer than 200,000 clones, more than 80% of which show up once; about 4.3% is in the top ten. Specimen: peripheral blood, collected 28 days after the second dose of the MenACWY control vaccine. All receptors derive from an adult who received the MenACWY meningococcal vaccine as a control.

Notes on this clone: The sample carries other DNA sequences with the same CDR3. The chain uses TRBV29-1 and TRBJ1-1; TRBD1 is a possible D gene (5 bases). The CDR3 has 11 residues. Germline lookup yields CDR1 SQVTM and CDR2 ANQGSEA. Trimming left V 6 bases short and J 0 bases short, with 5 bases between. The CDR3 coding sequence is TGCAGCGTAGGGGTGAACACTGAAGCTTTCTTT. This codes for CSVGVNTEAFF.

The chain joins TRBV6-5 to TRBJ1-1, with D perhaps TRBD1 (6 bases). Germline loops: CDR1 MNHEY, CDR2 SVGAGI. The CDR3 length is 15 residues. Trimming left V 4 bases short and J 4 bases short, with 16 bases between. CDR3 sequence: CASSSQGVSRTEAFF. The CDR3 DNA follows: TGTGCCAGCAGTTCACAGGGCGTGAGTCGCACTGAAGCTTTCTTT.

The chain uses TRBV2 and TRBJ1-1; 7 positions match TRBD1. After removal of 6 bases from V and 1 base from J, the junction contained 5 bases not matched to a gene. The CDR3 is 14 amino acids. Germline V lookup: CDR1 SNHLY, CDR2 FYNNEI. The CDR3 is CASSLGTANTEAFF. The DNA of the CDR3 is TGTGCCAGCAGCCTCGGGACAGCGAACACTGAAGCTTTCTTT. Combining the CDR3 with reference TRBV2 and TRBJ1-1 gives the whole variable domain EPEVTQTPSHQVTQMGQEVILRCVPISNHLYFYWYRQILGQKVEFLVSFYNNEISEKSEIFDDQFSVERPDGSNFTLKIRSTKLEDSAMYFCASSLGTANTEAFFGQGTRLTVV.

V usage is TRBV19 and J usage is TRBJ2-3; TRBD1 aligns across 9 bases. Germline CDR1 and CDR2: LNHDA and SQIVND (reference sequence). Trimming cost V 7 bases and J 3 bases; bases outside gene matches: 8. CDR3 length: 15 residues. CDR3 DNA: TGTGCCAGTACCGTCGGGACAGGGTTTACAGATACGCAGTATTTT. Translation gives CASTVGTGFTDTQYF.

This sequence joins TRBV27 and TRBJ2-1; 9 nucleotides agree with TRBD2. V dropped 9 bases and J dropped 10; count of bases not matched to a gene: 19. CDR1 is MNHEY and CDR2 is SMNVEV in the germline V gene (reference sequence). The CDR3 contains 16 residues. The CDR3 here is CASFRTLGLAASEQFF. The CDR3 DNA sequence: TGTGCCAGTTTCCGGACCCTGGGACTAGCTGCGTCCGAGCAGTTCTTC.

The V gene is TRBV20-1, the J gene TRBJ2-7; 8 nucleotides align to TRBD2. The CDR3 loop spans 12 amino acids. The germline gives CDR1 DFQATT, CDR2 SNEGSKA (reference sequence). J lost 7 bases, V lost 3 bases, and 5 bases had no gene match. For the CDR3, the DNA is TGCAGTGCTAGTATACTAGCGGAGGAGCAGTACTTC. Protein sequence: CSASILAEEQYF.

The table lists this clone with a few counts. The J gene is TRBJ2-1, the V gene TRBV7-3, with 9 bases fitting TRBD2. This CDR3 region has 16 residues. Germline CDR1 reads SGHTA; CDR2 reads FQGTGA. The V segment lost 1 base and the J segment 4 bases; nucleotides outside the gene matches: 5. The DNA for the CDR3 is TGTGCCAGCAGCTTAAATAGCGGGAGTGTATACAATGAGCAGTTCTTC. This encodes CASSLNSGSVYNEQFF.

The chain combines TRBV30 with TRBJ1-1; no definite D call. This CDR3 comprises 13 residues. The germline V gene has CDR1 GTSNPN and CDR2 SVGIG (reference sequence). The germline V and J ends were trimmed by 5 bases and 4 bases, with 14 bases remaining between them. The CDR3 spells CAWDGVTATEAFF. Written as DNA, the CDR3 is TGTGCCTGGGACGGTGTCACTGCCACTGAAGCTTTCTTT.

V gene TRBV28 combines with J gene TRBJ2-7; the D is unclear. V was trimmed by 2 bases and J by 0 bases, leaving 5 bases between them. CDR1 and CDR2 from the germline V gene are MDHEN and SYDVKM. The CDR3 contains 13 residues. CDR3 nucleotide sequence: TGTGCCAGCAGTTTACGGTCCTCCTACGAGCAGTACTTC. Translation: CASSLRSSYEQYF.

The chain employs TRBV19 and TRBJ2-7, with 8 bases matching TRBD2. This CDR3 has 16 residues. V shed 5 bases and J 2 bases; nucleotides not matched to a gene: 11. Per germline, CDR1 LNHDA and CDR2 SQIVND (reference sequence). The CDR3 DNA reads as TGTGCCAGTAGTGGTCCGGCCCAGCGGGGGACCTACGAGCAGTACTTC. Translating gives CASSGPAQRGTYEQYF.

The rearrangement uses TRBV19 and TRBJ1-4; D might be TRBD1 (6 bases). The CDR3 covers 15 residues. V shed 7 bases and J shed 7 bases, with 19 bases lying between them. The germline V gene has CDR1 LNHDA and CDR2 SQIVND (reference sequence). DNA for the CDR3: TGTGCCAGTACCACGGGGGCAACTCCGGGTGAAAAACTGTTTTTT. It is translated as CASTTGATPGEKLFF.

The V and J genes are TRBV28 and TRBJ1-6, with TRBD1 matching over 9 bases. V dropped 2 bases and J dropped 9; count of bases not matched to a gene: 14. There are 18 residues in the CDR3. CDR1 is MDHEN, CDR2 SYDVKM, per germline. CDR3 residues: CASSLPAFQTGGFSPLHF. CDR3 nucleotides: TGTGCCAGCAGTTTACCCGCGTTCCAAACAGGGGGCTTTTCACCCCTCCACTTT.

This clone turned up a few times. The V gene is TRBV4-3, the J gene TRBJ1-2; tentative D call: TRBD1 (5 bases). Between the trimmed V and J ends, which lost 1 base and 8 bases, there was a span of 11 bases. Germline values: CDR1 LGHNA, CDR2 YSLEER. The CDR3 spans 13 residues. This CDR3 is CASSQAGRDGYTF. The CDR3 DNA follows: TGCGCCAGCAGCCAAGCGGGCAGGGACGGCTACACCTTC.

The chain is built from TRBV4-3 and TRBJ1-2; 8 bases line up with TRBD1. With 2 bases clipped from V and 4 bases from J, the junction kept 6 bases outside the gene matches. The CDR3 has 15 residues. CDR1 and CDR2 from the germline V gene are LGHNA and YSLEER. The CDR3 loop is CASSQSRTGSYGYTF. The CDR3 DNA follows: TGCGCCAGCAGCCAATCCCGGACAGGGAGCTATGGCTACACCTTC.

This chain connects TRBV28 to TRBJ1-2; D is unclear. Trimming cost V 6 bases and J 0 bases, with 11 bases left between them. This CDR3 region has 14 residues. Germline V gene data show CDR1 as MDHEN and CDR2 as SYDVKM. Written as DNA, the CDR3 is TGTGCCAGCAGCCCCCAAAGCCCTAACTATGGCTACACCTTC. Its protein product is CASSPQSPNYGYTF.

The V call is TRBV7-6, the J call TRBJ2-7; D is uncertain. The germline CDR1 and CDR2 sequences are SGHVS and FNYEAQ. The CDR3 has 15 amino acids. Trimming pared 5 bases from V and 4 bases from J, leaving 18 bases between. CDR3 region: CASSPADGPMYEQYF. CDR3 in DNA: TGTGCCAGCAGCCCCGCCGACGGCCCTATGTACGAGCAGTACTTC.

V and J are TRBV1 and TRBJ2-5; the table calls TRBD1, which could not be checked here. TRBV1 constitutes a pseudogene. The CDR3 sequence is 15 residues long. The CDR3 here is CTSSRGTGLGETQYF. CDR3 nucleotides: TGCACCAGCAGCCGCGGGACAGGTCTAGGGGAGACCCAGTACTTC.

The rearrangement joins TRBV10-1 to TRBJ2-7; D may match TRBD1 or TRBD2 (5 bases each). Germline loops: CDR1 WNHNN, CDR2 SYGVQD (reference sequence). Trimming took off 3 bases at V and 0 bases at J, with 9 bases between the two ends. The CDR3 covers 14 residues. CDR3 region: CASSEPGTSYEQYF. The DNA for the CDR3 is TGCGCCAGCAGTGAACCCGGGACCTCCTACGAGCAGTACTTC.

V usage is TRBV29-1 and J usage is TRBJ2-1, with 7 nucleotides matching TRBD2. Looked up from germline, CDR1 is SQVTM and CDR2 is ANQGSEA. CDR3 length: 11 residues. V lost 2 bases, J lost 8 bases, and 0 bases stayed unmatched. CDR3 protein: CSVERGDEQFF. CDR3 DNA sequence: TGCAGCGTTGAACGGGGGGATGAGCAGTTCTTC.

This clone has a handful of counts. CDR3: CASSYSRRAHGYTF. The DNA of the CDR3 is TGTGCCAGCAGTTACTCTCGCAGGGCGCATGGCTACACCTTC. The V gene is TRBV6-2 or TRBV6-3, the J gene TRBJ1-2; D possibly corresponds to TRBD1 (5 bases). Trimming cost V 0 bases and J 6 bases, with 11 bases left between them. This CDR3 region has 14 residues. CDR1 MNHEY and CDR2 SVGEGT come from the germline V gene.

This chain uses TRBV7-3 with TRBJ1-1, with a tentative D call TRBD1 (6 bases). Germline V gene data show CDR1 as SGHTA and CDR2 as FQGTGA. CDR3 length: 17 residues. The V and J ends lost 1 base and 1 base respectively, with 16 bases between them. CDR3 loop: CASSLNGGFGKNTEAFF. In nucleotides, the CDR3 is TGTGCCAGCAGCTTAAACGGGGGCTTTGGGAAGAACACTGAAGCTTTCTTT. Full variable domain (outside the CDR3, taken from reference TRBV7-3 and TRBJ1-1): GAGVSQTPSNKVTEKGKYVELRCDPISGHTALYWYRQSLGQGPEFLIYFQGTGAADDSGLPNDRFFAVRPEGSVSTLKIQRTERGDSAVYLCASSLNGGFGKNTEAFFGQGTRLTVV.

The chain recombines TRBV6-2 or TRBV6-3 with TRBJ2-7, with unresolved D. Germline V gives CDR1 MNHEY, CDR2 SVGEGT. CDR3 size: 13 residues. V was trimmed by 5 bases and J by 2 bases, leaving 10 bases between them. The CDR3 DNA is TGTGCCAGCAGTCCGAGTAGCCCCTACGAGCAGTACTTC. This codes for CASSPSSPYEQYF.

This clone was counted only a few times. V gene TRBV28 combines with J gene TRBJ1-2; a weak D match, TRBD1 (6 bases). The V gene's germline CDR1 is MDHEN and CDR2 SYDVKM. The CDR3 runs to 15 residues. The V and J ends lost 5 bases and 5 bases respectively, with 18 bases between them. The CDR3 DNA follows: TGTGCCAGCAGTGCCCCAGCCGGGACACTTTATGGCTACACCTTC. Translation gives CASSAPAGTLYGYTF.

The genes are TRBV9 and TRBJ2-3; D is ambiguous. Germline V lookup: CDR1 SGDLS, CDR2 YYNGEE. V dropped 1 base and J dropped 6 bases, with 6 bases sitting between them. The CDR3 covers 12 residues. The CDR3 region is CASSVLGDTQYF. DNA for the CDR3: TGTGCCAGCAGCGTATTAGGGGATACGCAGTATTTT.

This clone was found a few times. The J gene is TRBJ2-7, the V gene TRBV15; D might be TRBD2 (5 bases). Trimming took 0 bases from V and 0 from J, leaving 9 bases between them. In germline, CDR1 is LNHNV, CDR2 YYDKDF (reference sequence). CDR3 size: 15 residues. In DNA form, the CDR3 reads TGTGCCACCAGCAGAGATATCGGGGTCTCCTACGAGCAGTACTTC. Protein sequence: CATSRDIGVSYEQYF.

The rearrangement joins TRBV6-5 to TRBJ1-1; D gene uncertain. CDR3 length equals 14 residues. The V gene's germline CDR1 is MNHEY and CDR2 SVGAGI. The V end lost 6 bases, the J end lost 1 base, and 12 bases lay between the germline ends. CDR3 protein: CASSAGNWNTEAFF. The CDR3 DNA is TGTGCCAGCAGCGCCGGAAATTGGAACACTGAAGCTTTCTTT.

The CDR3 nucleotides are TGTGCCAGCAGCCAATGGGCGGGTGGGTTCAATGAGCAGTTCTTC. This gives the protein CASSQWAGGFNEQFF. The genes are TRBV7-2 and TRBJ2-1, with a tentative D call TRBD2 (5 bases). The CDR3 extends over 15 amino acids. CDR1 and CDR2 (germline): SGHTA, FQGNSA. The V end lost 5 bases, the J end lost 6 bases, and 17 bases lay between the germline ends.

With regard to this clone: The same CDR3 arises from other DNA sequences in this sample as well. This chain joins TRBV19 and TRBJ1-4; D is unclear. The germline V and J ends were trimmed by 4 bases and 5 bases, with 2 bases remaining between them. Germline CDR1 and CDR2: LNHDA and SQIVND (reference sequence). The CDR3 is 11 amino acids. The CDR3 region is CASSTNEKLFF. The CDR3 bases are TGTGCCAGTAGTACGAATGAAAAACTGTTTTTT.

This clone was recorded only once. The chain is built from TRBV2 and TRBJ2-7, with D perhaps matching TRBD1 (6 bases). The CDR3 covers 14 residues. Germline values: CDR1 SNHLY, CDR2 FYNNEI. The germline V and J ends were trimmed by 6 bases and 5 bases, with 17 bases remaining between them. DNA of the CDR3: TGTGCCAGCAGCCAAATAACACACAGGGACGAGCAGTACTTC. It translates to CASSQITHRDEQYF.